This T cell receptor (beta chain) was identified during a study of tumor and adjacent non-tumor tissue in lung cancer. Broader study findings: Top 100 clones took a larger repertoire share in normal lung. Shorter survival was associated with higher TCR diversity in tumors.

In the case of this clonotype: The target antigen is unknown.

The template was RNA from unsorted bulk tissue. A modified ARM-PCR protocol with three rounds of nested PCR amplified TCRbeta. TCRdb used MiXCR to reprocess the multiplex PCR reads, holding one entry per CDR3 protein. This table has roughly 70,000 distinct CDR3 sequences, about 80% appearing once. CDR1 and CDR2 from the germline V gene are DFQATT and SNEGSKA (reference sequence). The CDR3 spans 16 residues. The J segment lost 1 base and the V segment lost 4 bases, leaving 11 bases of the junction unmatched. Input material: lung tumor tissue. This sequence originates from a man aged 60 to 75 with non-small cell lung cancer. This chain connects TRBV20-1 to TRBJ2-3, with TRBD2 identical over 7 bases. DNA for the CDR3: TGCAGTGCTACATCCCTGCCCAGCGGGGGCACAGATACGCAGTATTTT. Translated: CSATSLPSGGTDTQYF.